This T cell receptor (beta chain) was captured by sequencing in a study of cytomegalovirus exposure and HLA in healthy donors. Study summary: A subsequent analysis reported that the roughly 120 validation repertoires were produced on the same platform that had also been used for the 600 to 700 first-cohort repertoires.

Study-wide results and caveats: 164 TCR beta chains were listed as cytomegalovirus-associated. Three chains linked to CMV were shown in vitro to be specific for CMV antigens. One later analysis, an examination of the 120 validation repertoires, found that first-cohort TCR clusters tended to co-occur in them.

Worth noting for this clone: Its specificity is unknown.

Germline-derived CDR1 and CDR2 are MNHEY and SMNVEV (reference sequence). V was cut by 3 bases and J by 1 base, with 16 bases left in between. This CDR3 contains 18 residues. TCRdb's copy holds only in-frame clones and misses some; the assay was immunoSEQ multiplex PCR. This sample has 150,000 to 200,000 clones; around four fifths occur once, and the top ten carry more than 6.5%. The V gene is TRBV27, the J gene TRBJ2-6; weak D call: TRBD2 (5 bases). The material sequenced was PBMCs. The receptor was derived from a man aged 18 to 35 in good health and CMV-seropositive. The chain's CDR3 is CASSLRTGGPSGANVLTF. CDR3 DNA: TGTGCCAGCAGTTTGAGGACCGGAGGTCCGTCTGGGGCCAACGTCCTGACTTTC.